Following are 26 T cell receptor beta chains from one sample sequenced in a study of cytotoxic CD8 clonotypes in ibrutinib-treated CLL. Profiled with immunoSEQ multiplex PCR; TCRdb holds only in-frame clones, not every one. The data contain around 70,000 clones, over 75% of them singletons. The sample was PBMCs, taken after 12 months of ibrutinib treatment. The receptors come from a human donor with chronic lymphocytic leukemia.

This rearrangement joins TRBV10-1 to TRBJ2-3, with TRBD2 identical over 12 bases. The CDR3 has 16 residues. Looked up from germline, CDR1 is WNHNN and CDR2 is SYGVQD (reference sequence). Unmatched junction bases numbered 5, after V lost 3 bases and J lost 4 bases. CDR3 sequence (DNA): TGCGCCAGCAGTGACGGCGGGACTAGCGGGTCAGATACGCAGTATTTT. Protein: CASSDGGTSGSDTQYF.

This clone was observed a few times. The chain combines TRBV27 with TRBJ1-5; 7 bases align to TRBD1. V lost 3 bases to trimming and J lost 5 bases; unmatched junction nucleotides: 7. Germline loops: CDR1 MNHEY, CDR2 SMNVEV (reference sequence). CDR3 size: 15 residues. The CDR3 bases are TGTGCCAGCAGTTTTCTTGACAGGGCACATCAGCCCCAGCATTTT. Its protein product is CASSFLDRAHQPQHF.

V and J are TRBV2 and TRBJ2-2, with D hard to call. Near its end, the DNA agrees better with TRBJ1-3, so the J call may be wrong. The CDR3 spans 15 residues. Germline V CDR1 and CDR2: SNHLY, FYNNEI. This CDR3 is CASSERRSSGNTIYF. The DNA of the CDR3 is TGTGCCAGCAGTGAACGGCGGAGCTCTGGAAACACCATATATTTT.

The CDR3 nucleotides are TGTGCCAGCAGCTTAGGTCCAGGGTCTGGGGCCAACGTCCTGACTTTC. Translation gives CASSLGPGSGANVLTF. The chain is built from TRBV7-8 and TRBJ2-6, with D perhaps TRBD1 (5 bases). CDR1 and CDR2 (germline): SGHVS, FQNEAQ. Trimming shortened V by 1 base and J by 1 base, and 8 bases separated the two germline ends. The CDR3 length is 16 residues.

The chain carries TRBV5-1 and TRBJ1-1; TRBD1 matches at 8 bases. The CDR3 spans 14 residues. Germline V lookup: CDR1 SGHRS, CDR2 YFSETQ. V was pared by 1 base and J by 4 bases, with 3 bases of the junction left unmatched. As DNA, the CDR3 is TGCGCCAGCAGCTTGCCCACAGGGGGCACTGAAGCTTTCTTT. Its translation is CASSLPTGGTEAFF.

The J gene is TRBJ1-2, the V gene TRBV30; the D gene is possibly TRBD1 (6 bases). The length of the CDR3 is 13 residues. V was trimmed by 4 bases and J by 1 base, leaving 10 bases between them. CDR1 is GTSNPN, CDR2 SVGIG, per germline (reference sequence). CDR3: CAWKDSYNYGYTF. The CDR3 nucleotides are TGTGCCTGGAAGGACAGTTATAACTATGGCTACACCTTC.

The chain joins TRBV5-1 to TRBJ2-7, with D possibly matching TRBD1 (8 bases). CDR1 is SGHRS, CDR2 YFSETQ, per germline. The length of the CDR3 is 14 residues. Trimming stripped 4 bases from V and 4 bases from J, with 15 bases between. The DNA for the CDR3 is TGCGCCAGCAGCCCTTTACAGGGGGGGTACGAGCAGTACTTC. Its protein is CASSPLQGGYEQYF. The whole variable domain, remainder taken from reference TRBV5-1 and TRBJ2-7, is KAGVTQTPRYLIKTRGQQVTLSCSPISGHRSVSWYQQTPGQGLQFLFEYFSETQRNKGNFPGRFSGRQFSNSRSEMNVSTLELGDSALYLCASSPLQGGYEQYFGPGTRLTVT.

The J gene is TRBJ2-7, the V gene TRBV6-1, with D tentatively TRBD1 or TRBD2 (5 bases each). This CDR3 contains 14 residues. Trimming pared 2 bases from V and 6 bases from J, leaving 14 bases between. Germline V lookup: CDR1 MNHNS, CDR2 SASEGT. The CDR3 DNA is TGTGCCAGCAGTGAACCGGGACCGACTGGCGAGCAGTACTTC. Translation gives CASSEPGPTGEQYF.

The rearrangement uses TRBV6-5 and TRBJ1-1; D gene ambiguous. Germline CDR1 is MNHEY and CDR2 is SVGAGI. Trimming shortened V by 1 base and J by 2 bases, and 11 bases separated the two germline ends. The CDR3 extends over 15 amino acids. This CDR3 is CASSYYRQSNTEAFF. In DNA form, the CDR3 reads TGTGCCAGCAGTTACTATCGGCAGAGTAACACTGAAGCTTTCTTT.

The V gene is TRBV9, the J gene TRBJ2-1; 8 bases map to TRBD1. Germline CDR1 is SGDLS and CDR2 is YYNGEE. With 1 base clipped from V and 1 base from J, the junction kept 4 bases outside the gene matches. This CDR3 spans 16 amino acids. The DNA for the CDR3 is TGTGCCAGCAGCGTATCTCGGGACAGGTCCTACAATGAGCAGTTCTTC. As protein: CASSVSRDRSYNEQFF.

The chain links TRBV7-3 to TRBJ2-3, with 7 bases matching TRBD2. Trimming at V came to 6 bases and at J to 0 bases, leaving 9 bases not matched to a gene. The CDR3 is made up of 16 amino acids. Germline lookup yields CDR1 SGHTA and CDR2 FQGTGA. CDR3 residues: CASSLVGGFSTDTQYF. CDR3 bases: TGTGCCAGCAGTCTCGTCGGGGGGTTTAGCACAGATACGCAGTATTTT.

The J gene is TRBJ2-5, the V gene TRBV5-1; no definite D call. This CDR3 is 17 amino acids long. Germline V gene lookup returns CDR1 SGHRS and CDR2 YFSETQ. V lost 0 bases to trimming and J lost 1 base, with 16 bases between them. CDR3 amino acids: CASSLAKNNRIQETQYF. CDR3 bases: TGCGCCAGCAGCTTGGCCAAGAACAACCGAATCCAAGAGACCCAGTACTTC. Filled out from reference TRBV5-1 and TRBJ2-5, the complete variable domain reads KAGVTQTPRYLIKTRGQQVTLSCSPISGHRSVSWYQQTPGQGLQFLFEYFSETQRNKGNFPGRFSGRQFSNSRSEMNVSTLELGDSALYLCASSLAKNNRIQETQYFGPGTRLLVL.

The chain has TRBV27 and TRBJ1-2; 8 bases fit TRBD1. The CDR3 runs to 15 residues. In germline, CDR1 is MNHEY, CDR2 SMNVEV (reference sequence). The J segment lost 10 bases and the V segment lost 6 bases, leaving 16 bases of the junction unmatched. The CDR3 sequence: CASSTTDGDRPTYTF. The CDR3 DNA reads TGTGCCAGCAGCACGACCGACGGGGACAGGCCCACCTACACCTTC.

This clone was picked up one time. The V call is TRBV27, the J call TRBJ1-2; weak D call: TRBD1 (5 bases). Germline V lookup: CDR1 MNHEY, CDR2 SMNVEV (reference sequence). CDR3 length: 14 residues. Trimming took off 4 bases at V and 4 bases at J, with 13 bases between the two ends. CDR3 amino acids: CASSWVGGTYGYTF. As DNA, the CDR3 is TGTGCCAGCAGTTGGGTTGGAGGGACCTATGGCTACACCTTC.

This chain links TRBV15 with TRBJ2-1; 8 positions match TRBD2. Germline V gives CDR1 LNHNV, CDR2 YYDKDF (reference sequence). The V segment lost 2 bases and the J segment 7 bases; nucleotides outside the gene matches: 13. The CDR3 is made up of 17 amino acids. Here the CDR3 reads CATSRNSGGRKKNEQFF. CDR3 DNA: TGTGCCACCAGCAGAAACAGCGGCGGGAGGAAGAAGAATGAGCAGTTCTTC.

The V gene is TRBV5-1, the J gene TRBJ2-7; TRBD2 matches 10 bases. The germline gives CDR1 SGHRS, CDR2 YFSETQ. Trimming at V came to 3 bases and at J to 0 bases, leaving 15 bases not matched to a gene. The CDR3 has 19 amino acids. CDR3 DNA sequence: TGCGCCAGCAGCTGGAGGACAGGGAGCGGGAGGGCCTCCTCCTACGAGCAGTACTTC. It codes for CASSWRTGSGRASSYEQYF. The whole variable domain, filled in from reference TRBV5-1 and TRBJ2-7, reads KAGVTQTPRYLIKTRGQQVTLSCSPISGHRSVSWYQQTPGQGLQFLFEYFSETQRNKGNFPGRFSGRQFSNSRSEMNVSTLELGDSALYLCASSWRTGSGRASSYEQYFGPGTRLTVT.

CDR3 DNA sequence: TGTGCCAGCAGCGCTACCGGGACCAACTACAATGAGCAGTTCTTC. It specifies CASSATGTNYNEQFF. V usage is TRBV5-8 and J usage is TRBJ2-1; D may correspond to TRBD1 or TRBD2 (5 bases each). With 4 bases removed from V and 3 bases from J, the gap between germline ends came to 14 bases. This CDR3 comprises 15 residues. Germline CDR1 is SGHTS and CDR2 is YDEGEE.

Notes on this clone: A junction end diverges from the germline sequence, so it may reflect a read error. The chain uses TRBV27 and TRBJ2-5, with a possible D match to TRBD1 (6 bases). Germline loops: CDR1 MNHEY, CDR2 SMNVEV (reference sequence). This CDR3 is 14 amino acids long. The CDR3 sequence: CASSLTGKKEPQYF. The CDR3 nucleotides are TGTGCCAGCAGTTTAACAGGGAAAAAAGAGCCCCAGTACTTC.

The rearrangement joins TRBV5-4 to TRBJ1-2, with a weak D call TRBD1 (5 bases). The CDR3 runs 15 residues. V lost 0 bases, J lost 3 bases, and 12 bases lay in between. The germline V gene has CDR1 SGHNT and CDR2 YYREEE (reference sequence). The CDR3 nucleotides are TGTGCCAGCAGCTTGGCACGAGGGACCTACTATGGCTACACCTTC. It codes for CASSLARGTYYGYTF.

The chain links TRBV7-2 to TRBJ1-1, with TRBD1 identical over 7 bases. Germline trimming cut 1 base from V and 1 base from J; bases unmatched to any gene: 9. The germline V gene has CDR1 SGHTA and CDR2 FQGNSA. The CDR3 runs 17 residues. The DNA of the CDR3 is TGTGCCAGCAGCTTAGTTCCAGGGGGAGTGTCGAACACTGAAGCTTTCTTT. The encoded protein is CASSLVPGGVSNTEAFF.

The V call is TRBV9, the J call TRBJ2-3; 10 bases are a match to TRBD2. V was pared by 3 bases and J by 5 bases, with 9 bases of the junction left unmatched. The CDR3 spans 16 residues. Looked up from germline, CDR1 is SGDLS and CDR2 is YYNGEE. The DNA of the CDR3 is TGTGCCAGCAGCGCTAGACTAGCGGGTGAGAGAGATACGCAGTATTTT. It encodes CASSARLAGERDTQYF.

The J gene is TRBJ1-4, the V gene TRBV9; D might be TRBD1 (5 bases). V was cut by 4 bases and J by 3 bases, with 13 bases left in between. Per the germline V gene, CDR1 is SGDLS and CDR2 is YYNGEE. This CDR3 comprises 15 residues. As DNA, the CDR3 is TGTGCCAGCAGCCTCGAGGGGAAGGCTAATGAAAAACTGTTTTTT. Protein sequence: CASSLEGKANEKLFF.

The CDR3 bases are TGTGCCTGGTCTCAGGGAAGAGAGGGAAACACCATATATTTT. Translation gives CAWSQGREGNTIYF. V is TRBV30 and J is TRBJ1-3, with a weak D call TRBD1 (5 bases). Per germline, CDR1 GTSNPN and CDR2 SVGIG (reference sequence). V was shortened by 5 bases and J by 4 bases, with 15 bases between the two germline ends. The CDR3 spans 14 residues.

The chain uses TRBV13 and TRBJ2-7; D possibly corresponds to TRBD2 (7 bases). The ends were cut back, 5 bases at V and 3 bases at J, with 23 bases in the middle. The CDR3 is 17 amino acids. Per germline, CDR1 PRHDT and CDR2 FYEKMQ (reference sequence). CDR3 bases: TGTGCCAGCAGCCCCCGGGGGCCCGGGGGGAATCACTACGAGCAGTACTTC. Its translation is CASSPRGPGGNHYEQYF.

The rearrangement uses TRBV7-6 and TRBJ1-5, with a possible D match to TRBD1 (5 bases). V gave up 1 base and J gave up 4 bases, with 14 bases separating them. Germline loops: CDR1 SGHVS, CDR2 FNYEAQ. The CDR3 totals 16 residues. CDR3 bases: TGTGCCAGCAGCTTAGAACAGAGTGGGGCAAATCAGCCCCAGCATTTT. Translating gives CASSLEQSGANQPQHF.

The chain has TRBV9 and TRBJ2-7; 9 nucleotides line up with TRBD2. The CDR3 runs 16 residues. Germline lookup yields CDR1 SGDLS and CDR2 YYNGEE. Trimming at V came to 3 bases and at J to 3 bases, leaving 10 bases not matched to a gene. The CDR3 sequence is CASSGDSSGSFYEQYF. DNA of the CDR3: TGTGCCAGCAGCGGCGATAGTAGCGGGAGTTTCTACGAGCAGTACTTC. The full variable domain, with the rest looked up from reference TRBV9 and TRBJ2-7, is DSGVTQTPKHLITATGQRVTLRCSPRSGDLSVYWYQQSLDQGLQFLIQYYNGEERAKGNILERFSAQQFPDLHSELNLSSLELGDSALYFCASSGDSSGSFYEQYFGPGTRLTVT.